Following are 24 T cell receptor beta chains from one sample sequenced in a study of early T cells in non-severe SARS-CoV-2 infection. TCRdb re-analysed the 5' RACE reads in MiXCR, keeping a single row per CDR3 protein. The profile shows tens of thousands of distinct CDR3 sequences, around 9.3% of them singletons. The specimen sequenced was whole blood. The receptor source for this set is an adult who was a healthcare worker with PCR-confirmed SARS-CoV-2 infection or an uninfected control (not recorded which).

The chain has TRBV11-2 and TRBJ1-1, with 9 bases aligning to TRBD1. This CDR3 is built from 17 residues. Germline V gives CDR1 SGHAT, CDR2 FQNNGV. The V and J ends lost 2 bases and 5 bases, in that order; junction bases with no gene match: 12. The CDR3 sequence is CASSLSRTRTGVTEAFF. DNA for the CDR3: TGTGCCAGCAGCTTATCAAGAACCAGGACAGGGGTGACTGAAGCTTTCTTT.

This clonotype occurred many times. The chain employs TRBV27 and TRBJ1-6; TRBD1 matches at 7 bases. Per germline, CDR1 MNHEY and CDR2 SMNVEV (reference sequence). This CDR3 is built from 14 residues. V trimming: 6 bases; J trimming: 7 bases; junction bases outside the gene matches: 6. The CDR3 region has the DNA TGTGCCAGCAGCCCCAGGGGGGTAAATTCACCCCTCCACTTT. This sequence encodes CASSPRGVNSPLHF.

The chain has TRBV6-6 and TRBJ1-4; D remains ambiguous. The CDR3 sequence is 10 residues long. The V end was cut by 8 bases, the J end by 5 bases, with 3 bases between. The V gene's germline CDR1 is MNHNY and CDR2 SVGAGI (reference sequence). CDR3 residues: CASGNEKLFF. As DNA, the CDR3 is TGTGCCAGCGGCAATGAAAAACTGTTTTTT.

This clonotype appeared many times. The CDR3 spells CASSPGGRNQPQHF. The CDR3 DNA follows: TGTGCCAGCAGCCCAGGGGGCCGCAATCAGCCCCAGCATTTT. The chain uses TRBV6-5 and TRBJ1-5, with 8 positions matching TRBD1. Trimming at V came to 6 bases and at J to 2 bases, leaving 3 bases not matched to a gene. The germline gives CDR1 MNHEY, CDR2 SVGAGI. This CDR3 spans 14 amino acids.

This clonotype has at least ten counts. V and J are TRBV28 and TRBJ1-1, with a tentative D call TRBD1 (5 bases). Germline V gene sequence: CDR1 MDHEN, CDR2 SYDVKM. V lost 1 base and J 4 bases, leaving 13 bases between the germline ends. CDR3 length equals 15 residues. CDR3 amino acids: CASSLSTVLSTEAFF. CDR3 coding DNA: TGTGCCAGCAGTTTATCGACAGTTTTAAGCACTGAAGCTTTCTTT. Looking up the rest from reference TRBV28 and TRBJ1-1 gives the full variable domain: DVKVTQSSRYLVKRTGEKVFLECVQDMDHENMFWYRQDPGLGLRLIYFSYDVKMKEKGDIPEGYSVSREKKERFSLILESASTNQTSMYLCASSLSTVLSTEAFFGQGTRLTVV.

This chain uses TRBV5-6 with TRBJ2-7; D uncertain. There are 13 residues in the CDR3. Germline CDR1 and CDR2: SGHDT and YYEEEE. V dropped 0 bases and J dropped 1 base, with 5 bases sitting between them. In DNA, the CDR3 is TGTGCCAGCAGCTTGGGCATTTCCTACGAGCAGTACTTC. Residues: CASSLGISYEQYF.

This clonotype was observed at least ten times. The V and J genes are TRBV29-1 and TRBJ2-7; 7 nucleotides agree with TRBD1. V trimming: 5 bases; J trimming: 6 bases; junction bases outside the gene matches: 7. The CDR3 is made up of 12 amino acids. CDR1 and CDR2 (germline): SQVTM, ANQGSEA. This CDR3 is CSVKPHRGEQYF. As DNA, the CDR3 is TGCAGCGTTAAACCTCACAGGGGCGAGCAGTACTTC.

The V call is TRBV18, the J call TRBJ2-2, with 7 positions matching TRBD2. Germline V gene data show CDR1 as KGHSH and CDR2 as LQKENI. CDR3 length: 14 amino acids. The trim removed 3 bases at V and 4 bases at J, leaving 2 bases unmatched. CDR3 region: CASSPSGGTGELFF. As DNA, the CDR3 is TGTGCCAGCTCACCTTCGGGAGGCACCGGGGAGCTGTTTTTT.

This clonotype was recorded many times. The chain has TRBV27 and TRBJ2-1; weak D call: TRBD2 (6 bases). The germline V gene encodes CDR1 MNHEY and CDR2 SMNVEV (reference sequence). The CDR3 spans 13 residues. V lost 11 bases and J lost 9, with 20 bases in between. The CDR3: CASWFGGVGEQFF. The CDR3, as DNA: TGTGCCTCATGGTTCGGAGGGGTCGGTGAGCAGTTCTTC.

This clonotype has only a few counts. This chain connects TRBV7-9 to TRBJ2-3, with 9 bases lining up with TRBD2. Germline values: CDR1 SEHNR, CDR2 FQNEAQ (reference sequence). V lost 0 bases to trimming and J lost 4 bases; unmatched junction nucleotides: 5. This CDR3 region has 16 residues. The CDR3 DNA reads TGTGCCAGCAGCTTAGCCCAGCGGGAGGACGCAGATACGCAGTATTTT. Translated, it gives CASSLAQREDADTQYF.

V gene TRBV12-3 or TRBV12-4 combines with J gene TRBJ2-7, with TRBD2 matching 7 bases. The CDR3 runs 13 residues. Trimming at V came to 3 bases and at J to 3 bases, leaving 2 bases not matched to a gene. CDR3 protein: CASSLGGFYEQYF. CDR3 bases: TGTGCCAGCAGTTTGGGAGGGTTCTACGAGCAGTACTTC.

This clonotype showed up many times. V is TRBV12-5 and J is TRBJ2-5; perhaps D is TRBD1 or TRBD2 (6 bases each). Germline V gene data show CDR1 as LGHNT and CDR2 as FRNRAP. The CDR3 runs to 13 residues. Trimming shortened V by 6 bases and J by 3 bases, and 11 bases separated the two germline ends. As DNA, the CDR3 is TGTGCTAGTGGCATGGGGGGCGAAGAGACCCAGTACTTC. Its translation: CASGMGGEETQYF.

This clonotype showed up many times. The V call is TRBV7-9, the J call TRBJ2-6; D unclear. Trimming took 0 bases from V and 3 from J, leaving 0 bases between them. Germline CDR1 reads SEHNR; CDR2 reads FQNEAQ (reference sequence). This CDR3 region has 13 residues. Here the CDR3 reads CASSLAGANVLTF. CDR3 in DNA: TGTGCCAGCAGCTTAGCTGGGGCCAACGTCCTGACTTTC.

This clonotype was seen ten or more times. The gene calls are TRBV19 and TRBJ2-2; 10 nucleotides match TRBD2. Germline V gene lookup returns CDR1 LNHDA and CDR2 SQIVND (reference sequence). Trimming at V came to 4 bases and at J to 0 bases, leaving 5 bases not matched to a gene. The CDR3 has 17 amino acids. In nucleotides, the CDR3 is TGTGCCAGTAGTACCCTACTAGCGGGGACGAACACCGGGGAGCTGTTTTTT. It is translated as CASSTLLAGTNTGELFF.

This clonotype has at least ten counts. The chain has TRBV9 and TRBJ2-7; 7 nucleotides match TRBD2. V dropped 1 base and J dropped 5; count of bases not matched to a gene: 9. This CDR3 is 15 amino acids long. In germline, CDR1 is SGDLS, CDR2 YYNGEE. The CDR3 loop is CASSVMGEGGHEQYF. Here the CDR3 DNA reads TGTGCCAGCAGCGTAATGGGGGAGGGCGGCCACGAGCAGTACTTC.

Many counts were recorded for this clonotype. The V gene is TRBV29-1, the J gene TRBJ2-7, with 8 bases that match TRBD2. The germline CDR1 and CDR2 sequences are SQVTM and ANQGSEA. V dropped 4 bases and J dropped 7; count of bases not matched to a gene: 12. This CDR3 has 14 amino acids. The CDR3 is CSVVVTGIAGEQYF. Written as DNA, the CDR3 is TGCAGCGTTGTAGTTACAGGGATAGCGGGGGAGCAGTACTTC.

At least ten counts were recorded for this clonotype. The chain is built from TRBV29-1 and TRBJ1-1; 10 bases match TRBD1. CDR1 and CDR2 from the germline V gene are SQVTM and ANQGSEA. J gave up 4 bases and V 5 bases, and 4 bases lay outside the gene matches. The CDR3 spans 13 residues. DNA of the CDR3: TGCAGCGTTCGGACAGGGGGAGGCACTGAAGCTTTCTTT. This codes for CSVRTGGGTEAFF.

This clonotype was seen ten or more times. The rearrangement joins TRBV7-2 to TRBJ2-7; D remains unclear. V lost 0 bases to trimming and J lost 4 bases, with 4 bases between them. The CDR3 has 12 residues. Germline V gene sequence: CDR1 SGHTA, CDR2 FQGNSA. The CDR3 is CASSLAAYEQYF. The CDR3 bases are TGTGCCAGCAGCTTAGCGGCGTACGAGCAGTACTTC.

As for this clonotype: This may be a read error: a much more frequent sequence differs by one nucleotide. The chain uses TRBV5-4 and TRBJ2-7; 7 positions match TRBD1. The CDR3 has 18 residues. Germline V lookup: CDR1 SGHNT, CDR2 YYREEE (reference sequence). The CDR3 reads CGSSLGGGLRTPTYEQYF. As DNA, the CDR3 is TGTGGCAGCAGCTTAGGGGGCGGCCTGAGGACCCCAACCTACGAGCAGTACTTC. The full variable domain, rest sourced from reference TRBV5-4 and TRBJ2-7, is ETGVTQSPTHLIKTRGQQVTLRCSSQSGHNTVSWYQQALGQGPQFIFQYYREEENGRGNFPPRFSGLQFPNYSSELNVNALELDDSALYLCGSSLGGGLRTPTYEQYFGPGTRLTVT.

This clonotype was counted at least ten times. This chain joins TRBV11-2 and TRBJ2-1, with D perhaps matching TRBD2 (5 bases). The CDR3 length is 16 residues. Germline V gives CDR1 SGHAT, CDR2 FQNNGV. V dropped 8 bases and J dropped 6 bases, with 23 bases sitting between them. The CDR3 sequence is CASAWVERPPGNEQFF. The CDR3 DNA reads TGTGCCAGCGCATGGGTGGAGCGGCCTCCCGGCAATGAGCAGTTCTTC.

The chain has TRBV12-3 or TRBV12-4 and TRBJ2-6, with a weak D call TRBD2 (6 bases). The CDR3 spans 16 residues. Trimming removed 6 bases at V and 0 bases at J, with 12 bases between. The CDR3 DNA follows: TGTGCCAGCAGCCCCCGCGGGAACTCTGGGGCCAACGTCCTGACTTTC. This sequence encodes CASSPRGNSGANVLTF.

This clonotype was observed at least ten times. J is TRBJ2-7 and V is TRBV6-2 or TRBV6-3, with 7 bases lining up with TRBD2. Germline V lookup: CDR1 MNHEY, CDR2 SVGEGT. This CDR3 is 11 amino acids long. The V segment lost 9 bases and the J segment 5 bases; nucleotides outside the gene matches: 4. CDR3 sequence (DNA): TGTGCCAGTCGGGACTACGACGAGCAGTACTTC. Translating gives CASRDYDEQYF.

In the case of this clonotype: A much larger clone lies a single base off, so this may be a read error. This is likely a read error, given that the CDR3 carries no conserved phenylalanine or tryptophan at its end. The J gene is TRBJ2-1, the V gene TRBV20-1; D is uncertain. V was shortened by 0 bases and J by 9 bases, with 9 bases between the two germline ends. Per the germline V gene, CDR1 is DFQATT and CDR2 is SNEGSKA (reference sequence). This CDR3 has 12 amino acids. CDR3 sequence: CSARDLMAEQFS. As DNA, the CDR3 is TGCAGTGCTAGAGATCTGATGGCTGAGCAGTTCTCC.

At least ten counts were recorded for this clonotype. The chain carries TRBV28 and TRBJ1-2, with a possible D match to TRBD1 (6 bases). This CDR3 has 17 amino acids. V was pared by 5 bases and J by 1 base, with 20 bases between. Per the germline V gene, CDR1 is MDHEN and CDR2 is SYDVKM. In DNA form, the CDR3 reads TGTGCCAGCAGTCTCCCCTATCGGGGGGCCCATAACTATGGCTACACCTTC. Its translation is CASSLPYRGAHNYGYTF.